A selection of T cell receptor beta chains follows, all from one sample in a study of blood T cell repertoires in COVID-19. Assay used: immunoSEQ multiplex PCR; TCRdb lists only in-frame clones, some missing. Found here are approximately 170,000 clones, just over 90% of them singletons; the top ten hold roughly 5.3%. The sample comprised peripheral blood. The receptor source for this set is a young man with COVID-19, enrolled during active disease. Both conserved end residues are part of each CDR3. A D gene is named only where the DNA matches it firmly. Clone size is given for some rows only: seen once, a few or many times, or a class if the clone is expanded.

J,size,V,D,CDR3,DNA
TRBJ1-6,.,TRBV2,.,CASSSTDYNSPLHF,TGTGCCAGCAGTTCGACAGATTATAATTCACCCCTCCACTTT
TRBJ1-1,.,TRBV10-3,TRBD1,CAISKYATGDNTEAFF,TGTGCCATCAGCAAATACGCGACAGGGGATAACACTGAAGCTTTCTTT
TRBJ2-5,.,TRBV9,TRBD1,CASSPRTGWEETQYF,TGTGCCAGCAGCCCCAGGACAGGGTGGGAAGAGACCCAGTACTTC
TRBJ2-1,.,TRBV25-1,.,CASSNLGDWNYNEQFF,TGTGCCAGCAGCAATTTGGGGGACTGGAACTACAATGAGCAGTTCTTC
TRBJ1-3,.,TRBV3-1/TRBV3-2,.,CASSQGALRSSGNTIYF,TGTGCCAGCAGCCAAGGGGCTCTAAGGTCCTCTGGAAACACCATATATTTT
TRBJ2-1,.,TRBV11-2,.,CASSKDRDFEQFF,TGTGCCAGCAGCAAAGACCGGGACTTTGAGCAGTTCTTC
TRBJ2-2,.,TRBV7-6,TRBD2,CASSPGLGDAGELFF,TGTGCCAGCAGCCCAGGACTAGGGGACGCCGGGGAGCTGTTTTTT
TRBJ1-2,few,TRBV6-2/TRBV6-3,.,CASSPTRQAGGYTF,TGTGCCAGCAGTCCGACCCGACAAGCGGGCGGCTACACCTTC
TRBJ2-1,few,TRBV3-1/TRBV3-2,TRBD2,CASSQRPGGGSGRIRGNEQFF,TGTGCCAGCAGCCAACGCCCAGGGGGAGGTAGCGGGAGGATTAGAGGCAATGAGCAGTTCTTC
TRBJ1-4,.,TRBV5-6,TRBD1,CASSRTGLANEKLFF,TGTGCCAGCAGCCGGACAGGGCTCGCTAATGAAAAACTGTTTTTT
TRBJ2-2,.,TRBV4-3,TRBD2,CASSHSGGGAGELFF,TGCGCCAGCAGCCATTCAGGCGGGGGGGCCGGGGAGCTGTTTTTT
TRBJ2-3,.,TRBV15,.,CATSRDFDSFSGDTQYF,TGTGCCACCAGCAGAGATTTTGATAGCTTTTCCGGAGATACGCAGTATTTT
TRBJ1-5,.,TRBV15,.,CATSRDLRVALNQPQHF,TGTGCCACCAGCAGAGATTTACGGGTCGCCCTCAATCAGCCCCAGCATTTT
TRBJ1-2,.,TRBV9,TRBD1,CASSGTGGRAGYGYTF,TGTGCCAGCAGCGGGACAGGGGGCCGGGCGGGCTATGGCTACACCTTC
TRBJ2-1,.,TRBV6-5,.,CASSSQGAGGINEQFF,TGTGCCAGCAGTTCCCAGGGGGCGGGAGGGATCAATGAGCAGTTCTTC
TRBJ2-7,once,TRBV20-1,TRBD1,CSADRGGEQYF,TGCAGTGCGGACAGGGGCGGCGAGCAGTACTTC
TRBJ1-2,.,TRBV30,TRBD1,CAWTQTGTGEFYGYTF,TGTGCCTGGACACAGACCGGGACAGGGGAATTTTATGGCTACACCTTC
TRBJ2-1,.,TRBV27,TRBD2,CASSLTRGWEGYNEQFF,TGTGCCAGCAGTTTAACGCGGGGATGGGAGGGCTACAATGAGCAGTTCTTC
TRBJ1-1,.,TRBV10-2,.,CASSEPGNTEAFF,TGCGCCAGCAGTGAGCCCGGTAACACTGAAGCTTTCTTT
TRBJ2-6,.,TRBV28,.,CASRQGNGANVLTF,TGTGCCAGCAGGCAGGGTAACGGGGCCAACGTCCTGACTTTC
TRBJ2-1,once,TRBV28,.,CASTHGGRVYNEQFF,TGTGCCAGCACCCACGGGGGGCGGGTTTACAATGAGCAGTTCTTC
TRBJ2-7,.,TRBV11-2,.,CASSSYLNEQYF,TGTGCCAGCAGCTCCTACCTTAACGAGCAGTACTTC
TRBJ1-5,few,TRBV10-2,TRBD1,CASSERGQGASQPQHF,TGCGCCAGCAGTGAGCGGGGTCAGGGGGCGAGTCAGCCCCAGCATTTT